The clone carrying this TCR beta chain was counted between two and nine times. Primers for the PCR totalled 60 Vbeta and 13 Jbeta. Clones were sequenced by immunoSEQ multiplex PCR, and TCRdb holds only the in-frame ones, with some missing. The table has over 80,000 clones, 73% seen once. The record originates from a study of cytomegalovirus exposure and HLA in healthy donors. The CDR3 consists of 16 residues. V lost 3 bases to trimming and J lost 0 bases, with 13 bases between them. Per germline, CDR1 ENHRY and CDR2 SYGVKD. This sequence joins TRBV10-3 and TRBJ2-3, with a possible D match to TRBD1 (5 bases). The receptor was isolated from a man aged 40-55 years in good health and CMV-seronegative. Sequenced sample: PBMCs. CDR3 in DNA: TGTGCCATCAGTGACCCAGGGAAGGGGAGCACAGATACGCAGTATTTT. Protein product: CAISDPGKGSTDTQYF.